What follows describes a single T cell receptor beta chain. This clonotype was seen a handful of times. Its antigen is still unknown. Base quality data are lacking; no much larger clone is found one base away. This record comes from a study of T-cell memory formation after mild COVID-19 (dated by TCRdb to the early 2020s). Regarding the complete study: Most TCR sequence clusters were specific to one of the two donors. Two young, previously healthy adult volunteers, one female and one male, were included in the cohort. In a couple of donors, T-cell clones that expanded and contracted after mild COVID-19 were tracked by sequencing TCRalpha and TCRbeta repertoires over time.

Ficoll-Paque density gradient centrifugation was the method used to isolate PBMCs. The full study reports these points: Contracting CD4+ clones appeared mostly in the CM and EM memory subsets, whereas CD8+ clones were enriched in EMRA. Clones contracting from day 15 to 85 had balanced CD4/CD8 phenotypes, while a second wave expanding from day 15 to 37 was biased towards CD4+. Some responding clones were detected in pre-infection memory, suggesting pre-existing cross-reactive memory T cells joined the SARS-CoV-2 response. SARS-CoV-2 specificity of the second-wave clones peaking on day 37 was not confirmed. The study included only a couple of mild cases, and larger cohorts that include severe cases with pre-infection samples were judged to be necessary.

Sequencing relied on an Illumina NovaSeq 6000. Using 5'RACE with constant-segment primers, TCRalpha and TCRbeta cDNA libraries were constructed, with sample barcodes and unique molecular identifiers added in the process. RNA was extracted from every sample with Trizol reagent. The libraries were amplified in two PCR steps, and the second step added a second sample barcode and Illumina TruSeq adapters. Sequencing of libraries was performed on an Illumina NovaSeq with 2 x 150 bp paired-end reads. On the study's bioinformatics: Demultiplexing of reads and collapsing into UMI-guided consensus sequences were performed with migec v1.2.7. Using mixcr v2.1.11, UMI consensuses were aligned to TRA and TRB V and J templates and then assembled into clonotypes. A clonotype was counted as expanded or contracted only if both edgeR and NoisET called the change significant, with noise models trained on biological replicates. For edgeR calls, a false discovery rate-adjusted p below 0.01 and a log2 fold-change threshold of 1 were applied. As an exploratory analysis of dynamics, PCA with hierarchical clustering was applied to max-normalized trajectories of the 1000 most abundant clonotypes. The CD4 or CD8 phenotype of responding clones was assigned using the separately sequenced CD4+ and CD8+ repertoires. TCRdb ran its own pipeline on the public reads, namely fastp trimming at Q25 and MiXCR clone calling, and kept in-frame beta chains. Rows merge per CDR3 protein into single entries with the most common DNA and genes. These V and J calls are TCRdb output, not the study's own analysis. In this sample the table shows about 82,000 distinct CDR3 sequences, about 13% of which occur a single time. Of the sample, about 40% falls within the top ten clones.

Including cysteine and phenylalanine, the CDR3 has 12 amino acids. The read is trimmed to its CDR3 DNA, 36 bases read in frame from base 1. V drops 1 base and J drops 4 bases, leaving 4 bases in between. Per the germline V gene (reference sequence), SEHNR is the CDR1 and FQNEAQ is the CDR2. The chain joins TRBV7-9 to TRBJ2-5, with no reliable assignment of the D segment. The TCR sequence derives from a man between 18 and 29 years old who had mild COVID-19 (a few samples of this study predate the infection). The sample titles of this study are shuffled in the database, so cell type and time point are left out; the donor was told from shared clones. The sequencing sample was made of PBMCs or a T cell subset sorted from them (not recorded which). The nucleotides are TGTGCCAGCAGCTTAGAGGTAGAGACCCAGTACTTC. The encoded protein is CASSLEVETQYF.